This T cell receptor (beta chain) was sequenced for a study of cytomegalovirus exposure and HLA in healthy donors. Study overall: One earlier analysis, a look at 150 million to 200 million T cells, found roughly 110 million unique TCR beta sequences.

V dropped 4 bases and J dropped 4; count of bases not matched to a gene: 18. CDR3 length equals 18 residues. Germline CDR1 reads SGDLS; CDR2 reads YYNGEE. With respect to this clone: No antigen is known for it.

60 Vbeta and 13 Jbeta primers were used in PCR. The data were produced by immunoSEQ multiplex PCR, yet TCRdb's version contains in-frame clones alone and is incomplete. The table has 110,000 to 150,000 clones, roughly 70% seen once. The study, taken as a whole, reports: The later analysis indicated that the majority of CMV-associated TCR beta chains appeared HLA-restricted. Links to common viral pathogens appeared, in a later analysis, for several of the most significant clusters. TCR beta chains associated with HLA were, in a later analysis, more clonally expanded than equally common others.

The sample was PBMCs. The sequence came from a woman aged 55-69 years in good health and CMV-seropositive. The chain carries TRBV9 and TRBJ2-5; 8 bases are a match to TRBD2. As DNA, the CDR3 is TGTGCCAGCAGCACCAGTAGCGGGGACCGACTTGGAGGAGAGACCCAGTACTTC. This sequence encodes CASSTSSGDRLGGETQYF. The whole variable domain, remainder taken from reference TRBV9 and TRBJ2-5, is DSGVTQTPKHLITATGQRVTLRCSPRSGDLSVYWYQQSLDQGLQFLIQYYNGEERAKGNILERFSAQQFPDLHSELNLSSLELGDSALYFCASSTSSGDRLGGETQYFGPGTRLLVL.